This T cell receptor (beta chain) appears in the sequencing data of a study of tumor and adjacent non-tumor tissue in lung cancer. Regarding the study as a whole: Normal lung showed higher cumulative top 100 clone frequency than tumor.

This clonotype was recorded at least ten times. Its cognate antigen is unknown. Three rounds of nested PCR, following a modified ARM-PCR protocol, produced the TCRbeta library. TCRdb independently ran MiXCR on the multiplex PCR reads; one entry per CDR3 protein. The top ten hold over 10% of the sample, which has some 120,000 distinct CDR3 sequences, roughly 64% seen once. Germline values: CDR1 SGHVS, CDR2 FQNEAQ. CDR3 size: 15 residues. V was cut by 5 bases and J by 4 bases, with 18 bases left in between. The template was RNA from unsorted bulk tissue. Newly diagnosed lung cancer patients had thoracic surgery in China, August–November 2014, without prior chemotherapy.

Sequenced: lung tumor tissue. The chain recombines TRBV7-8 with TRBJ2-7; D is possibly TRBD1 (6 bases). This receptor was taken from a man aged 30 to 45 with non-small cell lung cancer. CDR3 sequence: CASSLQPTGRYEQYF. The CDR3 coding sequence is TGTGCCAGCAGCCTACAACCGACAGGACGATACGAGCAGTACTTC.